These 9 T cell receptor beta chains share one sample of origin, sequenced in a study of T cell responses to AZD1222 COVID-19 vaccine (dated by TCRdb to about 2021). Library prep was done by the immunoSEQ multiplex PCR assay. TCRdb obtained this table from immuneACCESS and retained in-frame rearrangements with V and J assigned. These tables miss some clones; where compared with another copy, unresolved V genes account for less than half of the shortfall, and the remainder is unexplained. The sample table records 80,000 to 95,000 clones; 89% of these occur just once. The ten largest clones represent about 2.8% of the sample. The sample's time point label is to be understood as: baseline before first vaccination. The treatment or condition label of this sample denotes: meningococcal conjugate vaccine given as trial control. The specimen comprised peripheral blood, sampled on day 0 of MenACWY control vaccination. These receptors all stem from an adult in good health.

The chain joins TRBV10-3 to TRBJ1-2, with 9 positions matching TRBD1. After removal of 9 bases from V and 4 bases from J, the junction contained 6 bases not matched to a gene. The CDR3 totals 13 residues. Germline CDR1 reads ENHRY; CDR2 reads SYGVKD. The CDR3 is CAIKDRGSYGYTF. CDR3 bases: TGTGCCATTAAGGACAGGGGTTCCTATGGCTACACCTTC.

This clone was observed a single time. The chain couples TRBV6-4 to TRBJ1-2, with 7 bases lining up with TRBD1. The V gene end was trimmed by 7 bases and the J gene end by 8 bases; junction bases not matched to a gene: 13. CDR1 MRHNA and CDR2 SNTAGT come from the germline V gene. The CDR3 loop spans 14 amino acids. Written as DNA, the CDR3 is TGTGCCAGCACCCCCCGACAGGGCCTTAGAGGCTACACCTTC. Translation: CASTPRQGLRGYTF.

The CDR3: CASSRNEDRGGLGYGYTF. The CDR3 nucleotides are TGTGCCAGCAGCCGAAATGAGGACAGGGGTGGTCTGGGCTATGGCTACACCTTC. The chain links TRBV7-9 to TRBJ1-2; 9 positions agree with TRBD1. This CDR3 is 18 amino acids long. Per the germline V gene, CDR1 is SEHNR and CDR2 is FQNEAQ (reference sequence). The J segment lost 4 bases and the V segment lost 5 bases, leaving 17 bases of the junction unmatched.

The V call is TRBV10-3, the J call TRBJ2-7, with 8 bases lining up with TRBD1. The V gene end was trimmed by 7 bases and the J gene end by 0 bases; junction bases not matched to a gene: 5. Germline CDR1 and CDR2: ENHRY and SYGVKD. The CDR3 is made up of 14 amino acids. CDR3 sequence: CAIKRTGSSYEQYF. The DNA for the CDR3 is TGTGCCATCAAGCGGACAGGGAGCTCCTACGAGCAGTACTTC.

The chain is built from TRBV5-1 and TRBJ2-3; 7 nucleotides align to TRBD1. Germline trimming cut 0 bases from V and 5 bases from J; bases unmatched to any gene: 12. Looked up from germline, CDR1 is SGHRS and CDR2 is YFSETQ. The CDR3 spans 17 residues. The CDR3 here is CASSLVGARQGRDTQYF. The CDR3 region has the DNA TGCGCCAGCAGCTTGGTTGGGGCGAGACAGGGTAGAGATACGCAGTATTTT.

This chain connects TRBV5-4 to TRBJ1-2, with D perhaps TRBD1 (6 bases). The CDR3 is made up of 13 amino acids. In germline, CDR1 is SGHNT, CDR2 YYREEE (reference sequence). Trimming cost V 4 bases and J 1 base, with 8 bases left between them. In DNA, the CDR3 is TGTGCCAGCAGCCAGGACAGTAACTATGGCTACACCTTC. This gives the protein CASSQDSNYGYTF.

This rearrangement joins TRBV28 to TRBJ2-7; TRBD2 agrees at 8 bases. The CDR3 spans 12 residues. Germline lookup yields CDR1 MDHEN and CDR2 SYDVKM. With 6 bases clipped from V and 7 bases from J, the junction kept 5 bases outside the gene matches. The CDR3 here is CASSSRLAEQYF. DNA for the CDR3: TGTGCCAGCAGCTCCCGACTAGCGGAGCAGTACTTC.

J is TRBJ1-1 and V is TRBV6-2 or TRBV6-3; possibly TRBD1 for D (6 bases). The CDR3 covers 18 residues. The V end was cut by 6 bases, the J end by 1 base, with 24 bases between. CDR1 MNHEY and CDR2 SVGEGT come from the germline V gene. CDR3 DNA: TGTGCCAGCAGCGTTCGACAAATATTCCGGGACAAGAACACTGAAGCTTTCTTT. Protein sequence: CASSVRQIFRDKNTEAFF.

For the CDR3, the DNA is TGTGCCAGCAGTTACGGGGGACTACGAACCTACGAGCAGTACTTC. It yields the protein CASSYGGLRTYEQYF. V gene TRBV6-5 combines with J gene TRBJ2-7, with 7 bases lining up with TRBD2. This CDR3 has 15 residues. Looked up from germline, CDR1 is MNHEY and CDR2 is SVGAGI. The ends lost 2 bases at V and 2 bases at J; junction bases unmatched: 6.